This TCR beta chain appears in the sequencing data of a study of T cells in Graves' hyperthyroidism and ophthalmopathy. Authors of the study amplified TCR beta CDR3 regions from RNA transcripts. In the first-round RT-PCR of the TCR CDR3, the HTBI primer set was used. TCRdb redid the calling of the multiplex PCR reads with MiXCR, one entry per CDR3 protein. The repertoire holds roughly 400,000 distinct CDR3 sequences, with 15% to 18% as singletons. Notes on this clonotype: Its antigen is undetermined.

Germline V lookup: CDR1 LGHNA, CDR2 YNFKEQ. This CDR3 has 17 amino acids. V dropped 0 bases and J dropped 0 bases, with 14 bases sitting between them. Study-level findings and limits: Among thyroid clonotypes expanded above 0.001, most also appeared in blood.

The J gene is TRBJ1-2, the V gene TRBV4-2; the D gene is possibly TRBD1 (5 bases). Sequencing was performed on blood. This TCR derives from a woman aged 18 to 35 with Graves' hyperthyroidism that later progressed to Graves' ophthalmopathy. As DNA, the CDR3 is TGTGCCAGCAGCCAAGATCGGGCAGGGTCAACTAACTATGGCTACACCTTC. Translated, it gives CASSQDRAGSTNYGYTF.